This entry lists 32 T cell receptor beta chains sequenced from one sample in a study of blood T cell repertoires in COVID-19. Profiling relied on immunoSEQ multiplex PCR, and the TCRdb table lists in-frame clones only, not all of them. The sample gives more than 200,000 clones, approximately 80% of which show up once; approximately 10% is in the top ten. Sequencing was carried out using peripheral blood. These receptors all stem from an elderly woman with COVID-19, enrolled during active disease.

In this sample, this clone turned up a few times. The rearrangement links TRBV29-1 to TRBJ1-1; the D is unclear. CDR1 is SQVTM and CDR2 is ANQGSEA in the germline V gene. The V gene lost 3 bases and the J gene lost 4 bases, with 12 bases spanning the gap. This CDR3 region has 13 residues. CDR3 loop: CSVEAPRGTEAFF. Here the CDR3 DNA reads TGCAGCGTTGAGGCGCCCCGGGGCACTGAAGCTTTCTTT.

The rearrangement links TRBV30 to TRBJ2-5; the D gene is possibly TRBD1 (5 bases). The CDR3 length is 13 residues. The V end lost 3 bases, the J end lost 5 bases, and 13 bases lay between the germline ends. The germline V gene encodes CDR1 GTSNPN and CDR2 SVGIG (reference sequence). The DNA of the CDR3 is TGTGCCTGGAGGACAGTCCCCGCGGAGACCCAGTACTTC. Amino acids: CAWRTVPAETQYF.

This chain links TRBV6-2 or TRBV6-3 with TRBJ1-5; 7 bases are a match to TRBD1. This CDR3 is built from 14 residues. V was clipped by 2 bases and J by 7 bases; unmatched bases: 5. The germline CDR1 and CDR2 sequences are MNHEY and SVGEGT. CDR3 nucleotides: TGTGCCAGCAGTTACCCGACAGGGCGACAGCCCCAGCATTTT. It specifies CASSYPTGRQPQHF.

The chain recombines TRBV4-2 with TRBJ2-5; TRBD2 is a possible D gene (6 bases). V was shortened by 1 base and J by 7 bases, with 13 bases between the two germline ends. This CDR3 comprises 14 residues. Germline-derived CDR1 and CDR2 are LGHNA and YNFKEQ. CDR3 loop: CASSQVEVGGTQYF. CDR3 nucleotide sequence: TGTGCCAGCAGCCAAGTCGAAGTCGGGGGGACCCAGTACTTC.

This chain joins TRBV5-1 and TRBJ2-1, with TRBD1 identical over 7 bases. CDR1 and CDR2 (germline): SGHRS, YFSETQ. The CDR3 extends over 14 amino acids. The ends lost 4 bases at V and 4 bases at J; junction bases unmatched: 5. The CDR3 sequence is CASSADRSYNEQFF. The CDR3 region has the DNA TGCGCCAGCAGCGCGGACAGGAGTTACAATGAGCAGTTCTTC.

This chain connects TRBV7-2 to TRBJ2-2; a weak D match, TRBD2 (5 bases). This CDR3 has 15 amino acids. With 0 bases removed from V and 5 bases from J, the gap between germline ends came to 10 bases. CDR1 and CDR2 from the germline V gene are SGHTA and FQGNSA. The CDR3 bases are TGTGCCAGCAGCTTAGCGAGCGGCAGGACCGGGGAGCTGTTTTTT. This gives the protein CASSLASGRTGELFF.

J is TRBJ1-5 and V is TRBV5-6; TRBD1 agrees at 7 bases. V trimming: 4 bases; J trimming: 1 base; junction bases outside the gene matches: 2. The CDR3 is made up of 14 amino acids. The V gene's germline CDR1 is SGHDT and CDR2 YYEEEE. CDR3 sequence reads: CASSLTGSNQPQHF. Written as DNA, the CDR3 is TGTGCCAGCAGCCTGACAGGGAGCAATCAGCCCCAGCATTTT.

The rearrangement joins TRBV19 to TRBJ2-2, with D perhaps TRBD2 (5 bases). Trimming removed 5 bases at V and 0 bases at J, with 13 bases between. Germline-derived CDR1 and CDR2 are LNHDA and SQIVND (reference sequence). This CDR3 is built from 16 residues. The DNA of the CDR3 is TGTGCCAGTAGTCTCGGACTGCTTACGAACACCGGGGAGCTGTTTTTT. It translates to CASSLGLLTNTGELFF.

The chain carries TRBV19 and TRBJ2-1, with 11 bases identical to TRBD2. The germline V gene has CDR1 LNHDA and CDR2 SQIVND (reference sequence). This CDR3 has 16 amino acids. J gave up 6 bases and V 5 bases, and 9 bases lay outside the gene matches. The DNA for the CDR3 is TGTGCCAGTAGTGGACCTAGCGGGGGGCCCGTCAATGAGCAGTTCTTC. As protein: CASSGPSGGPVNEQFF.

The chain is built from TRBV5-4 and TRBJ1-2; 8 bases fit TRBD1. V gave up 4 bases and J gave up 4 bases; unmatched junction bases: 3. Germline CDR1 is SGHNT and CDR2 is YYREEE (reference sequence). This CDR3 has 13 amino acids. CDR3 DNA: TGTGCCAGCAGCGCGGACAGGGTCTATGGCTACACCTTC. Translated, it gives CASSADRVYGYTF.

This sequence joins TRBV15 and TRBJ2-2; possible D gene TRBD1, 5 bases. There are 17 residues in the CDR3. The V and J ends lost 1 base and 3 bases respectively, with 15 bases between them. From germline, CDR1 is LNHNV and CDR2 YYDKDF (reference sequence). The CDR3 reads CATSRALTVKDTGELFF. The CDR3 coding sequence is TGTGCCACCAGCAGAGCCCTGACAGTTAAGGACACCGGGGAGCTGTTTTTT. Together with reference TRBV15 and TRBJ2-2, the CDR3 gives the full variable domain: DAMVIQNPRYQVTQFGKPVTLSCSQTLNHNVMYWYQQKSSQAPKLLFHYYDKDFNNEADTPDNFQSRRPNTSFCFLDIRSPGLGDTAMYLCATSRALTVKDTGELFFGEGSRLTVL.

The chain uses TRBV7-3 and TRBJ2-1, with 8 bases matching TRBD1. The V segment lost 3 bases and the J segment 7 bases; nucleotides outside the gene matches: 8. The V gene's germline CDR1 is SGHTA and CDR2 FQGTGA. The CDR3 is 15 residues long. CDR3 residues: CASSFTQTGANEQFF. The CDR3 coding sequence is TGTGCCAGCAGCTTTACTCAGACAGGGGCAAATGAGCAGTTCTTC.

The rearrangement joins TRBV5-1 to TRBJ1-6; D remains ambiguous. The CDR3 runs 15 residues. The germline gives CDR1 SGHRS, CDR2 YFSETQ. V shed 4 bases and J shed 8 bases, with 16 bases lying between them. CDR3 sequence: CASSPRQPNDSPLHF. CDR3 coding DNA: TGCGCCAGCAGCCCCAGGCAGCCAAATGATTCACCCCTCCACTTT.

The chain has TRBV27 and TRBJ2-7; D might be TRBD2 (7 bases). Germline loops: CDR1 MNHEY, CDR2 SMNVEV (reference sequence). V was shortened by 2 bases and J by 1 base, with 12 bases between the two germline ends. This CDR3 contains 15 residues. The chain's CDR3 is CASSLRGGGSYEQYF. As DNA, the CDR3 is TGTGCCAGCAGTTTAAGGGGAGGGGGATCCTACGAGCAGTACTTC.

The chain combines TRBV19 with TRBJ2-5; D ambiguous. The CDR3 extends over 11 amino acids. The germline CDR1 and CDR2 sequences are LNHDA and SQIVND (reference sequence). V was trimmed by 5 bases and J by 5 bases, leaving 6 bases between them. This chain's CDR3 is CASSARETQYF. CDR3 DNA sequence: TGTGCCAGTAGTGCCCGGGAGACCCAGTACTTC.

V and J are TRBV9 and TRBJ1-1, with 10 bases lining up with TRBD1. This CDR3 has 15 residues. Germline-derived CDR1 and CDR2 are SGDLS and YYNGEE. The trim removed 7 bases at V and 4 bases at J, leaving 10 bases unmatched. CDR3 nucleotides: TGTGCCAGCTCGGGACAGGGGATTGGGGTCACTGAAGCTTTCTTT. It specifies CASSGQGIGVTEAFF.

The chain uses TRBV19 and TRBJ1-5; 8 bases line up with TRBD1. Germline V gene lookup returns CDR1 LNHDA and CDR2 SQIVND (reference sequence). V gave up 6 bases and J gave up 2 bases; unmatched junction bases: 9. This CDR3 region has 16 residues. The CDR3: CASRDSGGSGNQPQHF. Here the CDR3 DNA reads TGTGCCAGTAGGGATTCAGGGGGCTCGGGCAATCAGCCCCAGCATTTT.

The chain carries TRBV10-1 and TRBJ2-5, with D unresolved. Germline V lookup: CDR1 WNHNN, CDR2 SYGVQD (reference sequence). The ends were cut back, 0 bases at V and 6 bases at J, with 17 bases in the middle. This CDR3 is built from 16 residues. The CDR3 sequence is CASSESITCARKTQYF. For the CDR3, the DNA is TGCGCCAGCAGTGAGTCCATCACTTGCGCACGAAAGACCCAGTACTTC.

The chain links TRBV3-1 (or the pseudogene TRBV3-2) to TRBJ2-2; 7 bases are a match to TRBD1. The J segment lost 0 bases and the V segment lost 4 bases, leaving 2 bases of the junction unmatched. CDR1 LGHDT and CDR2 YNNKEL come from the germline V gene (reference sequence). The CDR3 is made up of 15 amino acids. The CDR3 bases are TGTGCCAGCAGCCCGGGACAGCCGAACACCGGGGAGCTGTTTTTT. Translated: CASSPGQPNTGELFF.

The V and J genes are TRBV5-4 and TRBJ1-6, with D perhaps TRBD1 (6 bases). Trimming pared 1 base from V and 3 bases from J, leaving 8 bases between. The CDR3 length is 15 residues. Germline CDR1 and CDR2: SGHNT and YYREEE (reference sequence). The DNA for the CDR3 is TGTGCCAGCAGCTTGTCAGGGGTCTATAATTCACCCCTCCACTTT. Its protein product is CASSLSGVYNSPLHF.

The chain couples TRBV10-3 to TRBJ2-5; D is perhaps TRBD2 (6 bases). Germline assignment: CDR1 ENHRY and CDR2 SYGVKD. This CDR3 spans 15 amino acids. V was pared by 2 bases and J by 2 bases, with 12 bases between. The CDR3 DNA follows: TGTGCCATCAGTGAGGGATTAGCGGTTCAAGAGACCCAGTACTTC. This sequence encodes CAISEGLAVQETQYF.

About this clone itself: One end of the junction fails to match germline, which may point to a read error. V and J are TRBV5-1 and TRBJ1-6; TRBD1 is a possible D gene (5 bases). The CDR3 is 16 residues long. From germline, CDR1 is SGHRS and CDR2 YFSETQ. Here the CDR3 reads CARSSGGGRDNSPLHF. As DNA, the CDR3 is TGCGCCCGCAGCTCGGGGGGGGGACGAGATAATTCACCCCTCCACTTT.

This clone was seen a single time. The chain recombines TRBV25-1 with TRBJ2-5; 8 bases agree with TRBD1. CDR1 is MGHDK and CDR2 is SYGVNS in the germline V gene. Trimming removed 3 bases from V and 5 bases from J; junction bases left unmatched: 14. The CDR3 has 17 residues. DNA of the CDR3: TGTGCCAGCAGTGACCGCGGACAGGGTAGCGCAAGGGAGACCCAGTACTTC. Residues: CASSDRGQGSARETQYF. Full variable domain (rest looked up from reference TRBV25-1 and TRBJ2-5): EADIYQTPRYLVIGTGKKITLECSQTMGHDKMYWYQQDPGMELHLIHYSYGVNSTEKGDLSSESTVSRIRTEHFPLTLESARPSHTSQYLCASSDRGQGSARETQYFGPGTRLLVL.

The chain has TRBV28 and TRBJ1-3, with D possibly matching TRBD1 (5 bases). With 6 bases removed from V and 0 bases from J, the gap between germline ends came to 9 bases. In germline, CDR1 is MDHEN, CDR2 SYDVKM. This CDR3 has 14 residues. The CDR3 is CASSSTVSGNTIYF. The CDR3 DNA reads TGTGCCAGCAGCTCGACAGTCTCTGGAAACACCATATATTTT. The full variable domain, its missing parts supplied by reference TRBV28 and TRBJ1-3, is DVKVTQSSRYLVKRTGEKVFLECVQDMDHENMFWYRQDPGLGLRLIYFSYDVKMKEKGDIPEGYSVSREKKERFSLILESASTNQTSMYLCASSSTVSGNTIYFGEGSWLTVV.

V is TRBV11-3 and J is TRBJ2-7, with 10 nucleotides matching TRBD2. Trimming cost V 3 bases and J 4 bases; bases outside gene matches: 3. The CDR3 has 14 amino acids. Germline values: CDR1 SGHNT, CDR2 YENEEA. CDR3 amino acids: CASSFPSGGYEQYF. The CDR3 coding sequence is TGTGCCAGCAGCTTCCCTAGCGGGGGTTACGAGCAGTACTTC.

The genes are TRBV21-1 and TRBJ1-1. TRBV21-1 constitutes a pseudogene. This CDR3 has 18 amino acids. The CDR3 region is CASPRGGTAGAPNTEAFF. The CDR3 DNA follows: TGTGCCAGCCCTCGGGGGGGAACAGCAGGGGCCCCGAACACTGAAGCTTTCTTT.

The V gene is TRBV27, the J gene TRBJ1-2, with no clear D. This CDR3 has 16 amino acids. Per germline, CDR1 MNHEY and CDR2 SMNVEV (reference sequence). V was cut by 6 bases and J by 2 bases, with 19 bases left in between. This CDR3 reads CASSRSPSRGNYGYTF. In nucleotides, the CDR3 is TGTGCCAGCAGCCGATCACCGTCTAGAGGGAACTATGGCTACACCTTC.

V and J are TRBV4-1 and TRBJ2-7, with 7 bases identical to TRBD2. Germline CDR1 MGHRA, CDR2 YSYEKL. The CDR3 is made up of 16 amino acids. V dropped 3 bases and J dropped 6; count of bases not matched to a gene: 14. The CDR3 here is CASSQDMGRVSGEQYF. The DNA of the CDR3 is TGCGCCAGCAGCCAGGACATGGGGAGGGTTAGTGGCGAGCAGTACTTC.

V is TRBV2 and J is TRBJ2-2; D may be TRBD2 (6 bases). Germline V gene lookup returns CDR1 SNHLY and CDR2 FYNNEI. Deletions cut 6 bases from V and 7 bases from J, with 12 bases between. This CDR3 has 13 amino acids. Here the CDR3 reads CASSSLEGGELFF. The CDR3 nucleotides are TGTGCCAGCAGCTCCTTGGAGGGCGGGGAGCTGTTTTTT.

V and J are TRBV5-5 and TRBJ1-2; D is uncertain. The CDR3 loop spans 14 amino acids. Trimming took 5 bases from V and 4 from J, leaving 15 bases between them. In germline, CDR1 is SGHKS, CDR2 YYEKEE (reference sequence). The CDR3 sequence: CASSPEGVGYGYTF. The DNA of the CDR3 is TGTGCCAGCAGTCCAGAGGGAGTAGGCTATGGCTACACCTTC.

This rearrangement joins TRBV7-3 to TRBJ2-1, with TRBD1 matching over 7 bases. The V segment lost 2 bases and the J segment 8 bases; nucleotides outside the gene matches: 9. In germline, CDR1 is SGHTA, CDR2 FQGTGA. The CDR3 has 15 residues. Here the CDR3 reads CASSLEGGRGDEQFF. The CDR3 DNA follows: TGTGCCAGCAGCTTAGAAGGGGGCCGGGGCGATGAGCAGTTCTTC.

The CDR3 protein is CASSESRGNQPQHF. In nucleotides, the CDR3 is TGCGCCAGCAGTGAGTCCAGGGGAAATCAGCCCCAGCATTTT. The gene calls are TRBV10-2 and TRBJ1-5, with D perhaps TRBD1 (6 bases). The germline V gene encodes CDR1 WSHSY and CDR2 SAAADI. This CDR3 region has 14 residues. V gave up 0 bases and J gave up 4 bases, with 7 bases separating them.